A single sample is the source of the 20 T cell receptor beta chains below, sequenced in a study of T cell responses to AZD1222 COVID-19 vaccine. The table came from immunoSEQ multiplex PCR; TCRdb's copy has only in-frame clones and leaves some out. The table lists about 100,000 clones, 89% of them singletons, with under 7% in the top ten. The starting material was peripheral blood, obtained on day 0 of AZD1222 vaccination. The receptor set was obtained from an adult in good health.

The rearrangement uses TRBV5-1 and TRBJ1-1; no clear D gene. Deletions cut 0 bases from V and 2 bases from J, with 5 bases between. The CDR3 contains 13 residues. The V gene's germline CDR1 is SGHRS and CDR2 YFSETQ. Here the CDR3 DNA reads TGCGCCAGCAGCTTGGAGCGAAACACTGAAGCTTTCTTT. Amino acids: CASSLERNTEAFF.

The rearrangement joins TRBV19 to TRBJ2-1; TRBD2 might be the D (6 bases). Trimming left V 4 bases short and J 0 bases short, with 13 bases between. This CDR3 has 16 residues. Germline loops: CDR1 LNHDA, CDR2 SQIVND (reference sequence). CDR3 sequence reads: CASSTISGSSYNEQFF. The CDR3 bases are TGTGCCAGTAGTACAATTAGCGGAAGCTCCTACAATGAGCAGTTCTTC.

The chain combines TRBV30 with TRBJ2-2; TRBD1 or TRBD2 may be the D gene (6 bases each). The germline CDR1 and CDR2 sequences are GTSNPN and SVGIG (reference sequence). Between the trimmed V and J ends, which lost 3 bases and 13 bases, there was a span of 18 bases. The CDR3 sequence is 13 residues long. The CDR3 sequence is CAWRTSGAQGLFF. DNA for the CDR3: TGTGCCTGGAGGACCTCGGGGGCCCAGGGGCTGTTTTTT.

This chain joins TRBV3-1 (or the pseudogene TRBV3-2) and TRBJ1-1, with D possibly matching TRBD1 (6 bases). The CDR3 contains 17 residues. Germline loops: CDR1 LGHDT, CDR2 YNNKEL (reference sequence). Trimming removed 1 base at V and 7 bases at J, with 22 bases between. The DNA for the CDR3 is TGTGCCAGCAGCCAAGTTTCCCCAGTAGGGGGAGGGAGTGAAGCTTTCTTT. It is translated as CASSQVSPVGGGSEAFF.

This sequence joins TRBV15 and TRBJ2-3; D is perhaps TRBD2 (6 bases). In germline, CDR1 is LNHNV, CDR2 YYDKDF (reference sequence). The CDR3 spans 14 residues. Trimming cost V 3 bases and J 1 base, with 8 bases left between them. CDR3 amino acids: CATSSGTRTDTQYF. CDR3 nucleotides: TGTGCCACCAGCAGCGGGACTCGCACAGATACGCAGTATTTT. The entire variable domain, with the rest obtained from reference TRBV15 and TRBJ2-3, is as follows: DAMVIQNPRYQVTQFGKPVTLSCSQTLNHNVMYWYQQKSSQAPKLLFHYYDKDFNNEADTPDNFQSRRPNTSFCFLDIRSPGLGDTAMYLCATSSGTRTDTQYFGPGTRLTVL.

This chain uses TRBV28 with TRBJ1-6; 8 nucleotides match TRBD1. With 1 base clipped from V and 9 bases from J, the junction kept 8 bases outside the gene matches. The CDR3 is 16 amino acids. CDR1 and CDR2 from the germline V gene are MDHEN and SYDVKM. CDR3 bases: TGTGCCAGCAGTTTATCCTTCTCAGGGGGCTTTTCACCCCTCCACTTT. Translation: CASSLSFSGGFSPLHF.

The chain carries TRBV9 and TRBJ2-3; D may correspond to TRBD1 or TRBD2 (5 bases each). Looked up from germline, CDR1 is SGDLS and CDR2 is YYNGEE. This CDR3 is 15 amino acids long. V lost 0 bases and J lost 4, with 12 bases in between. The CDR3 bases are TGTGCCAGCAGCGTAGGGAGGCAGGGCGCAGATACGCAGTATTTT. This encodes CASSVGRQGADTQYF.

The rearrangement joins TRBV10-3 to TRBJ2-2; TRBD2 aligns across 16 bases. The CDR3 has 18 residues. V dropped 5 bases and J dropped 3; count of bases not matched to a gene: 6. Germline V gives CDR1 ENHRY, CDR2 SYGVKD. The CDR3 DNA sequence: TGTGCCATCAGTTCGGGACTAGCGGGAGGGCCCGACACCGGGGAGCTGTTTTTT. It specifies CAISSGLAGGPDTGELFF.

V and J are TRBV3-1 (or the pseudogene TRBV3-2) and TRBJ2-7; the D is unclear. V was cut by 7 bases and J by 2 bases, with 15 bases left in between. The length of the CDR3 is 14 residues. In germline, CDR1 is LGHDT, CDR2 YNNKEL (reference sequence). The CDR3 DNA follows: TGTGCCAGCACCCTAGGACGAGTAGCCTACGAGCAGTACTTC. This gives the protein CASTLGRVAYEQYF.

This chain uses TRBV6-5 with TRBJ2-1; TRBD1 aligns across 7 bases. This CDR3 is built from 15 residues. Germline CDR1 MNHEY, CDR2 SVGAGI. J lost 3 bases, V lost 4 bases, and 6 bases had no gene match. DNA for the CDR3: TGTGCCAGCAGTTTAAGGACAGGCGGCTACAATGAGCAGTTCTTC. Its translation: CASSLRTGGYNEQFF.

The rearrangement joins TRBV10-3 to TRBJ2-7; D ambiguous. Trimming pared 3 bases from V and 0 bases from J, leaving 12 bases between. Germline V CDR1 and CDR2: ENHRY, SYGVKD. The CDR3 consists of 15 residues. Here the CDR3 DNA reads TGTGCCATCAGTGATGGCAGTTTAAGCTCCTACGAGCAGTACTTC. It encodes CAISDGSLSSYEQYF.

The rearrangement uses TRBV12-3 or TRBV12-4 and TRBJ1-6; D ambiguous. CDR3 length: 13 amino acids. V shed 6 bases and J shed 7 bases, with 10 bases lying between them. The CDR3 region is CASSLLGNSPLHF. The DNA of the CDR3 is TGTGCCAGCAGCCTACTCGGCAATTCACCCCTCCACTTT.

The chain carries TRBV3-1 (or the pseudogene TRBV3-2) and TRBJ2-1, with 7 bases lining up with TRBD1. Germline lookup yields CDR1 LGHDT and CDR2 YNNKEL (reference sequence). V shed 6 bases, J shed 7 bases, and the junction held 9 bases outside the gene matches. The CDR3 runs to 14 residues. The CDR3 sequence is CASSSTGTANEQFF. CDR3 DNA sequence: TGTGCCAGCAGTTCGACCGGGACAGCGAATGAGCAGTTCTTC.

The gene calls are TRBV5-4 and TRBJ2-3; no definite D call. V lost 0 bases, J lost 4 bases, and 18 bases lay in between. This CDR3 comprises 17 residues. The germline CDR1 and CDR2 sequences are SGHNT and YYREEE (reference sequence). This CDR3 is CASSLAADQRGSDTQYF. The CDR3 region has the DNA TGTGCCAGCAGCTTGGCCGCAGACCAGAGAGGCTCAGATACGCAGTATTTT.

The CDR3 protein is CASSPPGTALFTIYF. CDR3 in DNA: TGTGCCAGCTCACCACCTGGGACAGCCCTTTTCACCATATATTTT. This chain uses TRBV18 with TRBJ1-3; 7 positions match TRBD1. J was trimmed by 9 bases and V by 0 bases; bases with no gene match: 8. The germline gives CDR1 KGHSH, CDR2 LQKENI. CDR3 length: 15 amino acids. The variable domain in full, completed from reference TRBV18 and TRBJ1-3, reads NAGVMQNPRHLVRRRGQEARLRCSPMKGHSHVYWYRQLPEEGLKFMVYLQKENIIDESGMPKERFSAEFPKEGPSILRIQQVVRGDSAAYFCASSPPGTALFTIYFGEGSWLTVV.

The V call is TRBV19, the J call TRBJ1-3; D ambiguous. V was trimmed by 3 bases and J by 7 bases, leaving 13 bases between them. This CDR3 region has 14 residues. Germline CDR1 reads LNHDA; CDR2 reads SQIVND (reference sequence). The CDR3 loop is CASSIGRWSNTIYF. The CDR3 DNA is TGTGCCAGTAGTATTGGACGGTGGAGTAACACCATATATTTT. Filled out from reference TRBV19 and TRBJ1-3, the complete variable domain reads DGGITQSPKYLFRKEGQNVTLSCEQNLNHDAMYWYRQDPGQGLRLIYYSQIVNDFQKGDIAEGYSVSREKKESFPLTVTSAQKNPTAFYLCASSIGRWSNTIYFGEGSWLTVV.

The rearrangement uses TRBV30 and TRBJ2-7, with D maybe TRBD1 (6 bases). The germline V gene encodes CDR1 GTSNPN and CDR2 SVGIG (reference sequence). The V end was cut by 0 bases, the J end by 4 bases, with 10 bases between. This CDR3 has 13 residues. The CDR3 region has the DNA TGTGCCTGGAGTGTGGGGGCAGGATACGAGCAGTACTTC. The encoded protein is CAWSVGAGYEQYF.

The chain has TRBV6-2 or TRBV6-3 and TRBJ1-5; D is perhaps TRBD1 (6 bases). V lost 2 bases, J lost 1 base, and 15 bases lay in between. Germline lookup yields CDR1 MNHEY and CDR2 SVGEGT. There are 17 residues in the CDR3. The CDR3 here is CASSYAGARRSNQPQHF. The CDR3 DNA follows: TGTGCCAGCAGTTACGCGGGGGCGCGACGCAGCAATCAGCCCCAGCATTTT.

V usage is TRBV28 and J usage is TRBJ2-5; D is ambiguous. Per the germline V gene, CDR1 is MDHEN and CDR2 is SYDVKM. The CDR3 is made up of 14 amino acids. Trimming cost V 4 bases and J 1 base, with 10 bases left between them. The CDR3 protein is CASSSSSPQETQYF. CDR3 nucleotide sequence: TGTGCCAGCAGTTCCTCCTCCCCCCAAGAGACCCAGTACTTC.

The chain couples TRBV25-1 to TRBJ1-4; TRBD1 is a possible D gene (6 bases). The CDR3 consists of 14 residues. The germline V gene has CDR1 MGHDK and CDR2 SYGVNS. Trimming pared 9 bases from V and 8 bases from J, leaving 19 bases between. The CDR3 nucleotides are TGTGCCAGTGGGGGTGCAGGGGTCGAAGAAAAACTGTTTTTT. Translating gives CASGGAGVEEKLFF.